Listed below are T cell receptor beta chains from one sample, sequenced in a study of control samples from healthy donors and cancer patients. Profiled with immunoSEQ multiplex PCR; TCRdb holds only in-frame clones, not every one. The table shows roughly 160,000 clones, with roughly 95% occurring only once. Source material: blood. These receptors were collected from a woman aged 25 to 45 in good health. The CDR3 runs from the conserved cysteine through the conserved F or W. Fields, in order: CDR3 DNA, CDR3 protein, clone size, V gene, J gene, D gene. A D gene is named only where the DNA matches it firmly. A clone size is listed for some rows: how often the clone was seen (once, few, many), or a class if it is expanded.

DNA: TGTGCCAGCAGCCCCGGGACTAGCCAAGGGTATACGCAGTATTTT
CDR3: CASSPGTSQGYTQYF
size: .
V: TRBV6-5
J: TRBJ2-3
D: TRBD2

DNA: TGTGCCAGCAGTTTGGATTCGGGGGCCGTAGATACGCAGTATTTT
CDR3: CASSLDSGAVDTQYF
size: .
V: TRBV27
J: TRBJ2-3
D: .

DNA: TGTGCCTGGAGTCCAGGCGGGGGGCCCGACAATGAGCAGTTCTTC
CDR3: CAWSPGGGPDNEQFF
size: .
V: TRBV30
J: TRBJ2-1
D: TRBD2

DNA: TGTGCCAGCAGCTTCCAGGGGGCCCCCTACGAGCAGTACTTC
CDR3: CASSFQGAPYEQYF
size: .
V: TRBV7-2
J: TRBJ2-7
D: TRBD1

DNA: TGTGCCAGCAGTGAGAAGTTTATAGCCAAAAACATTCAGTACTTC
CDR3: CASSEKFIAKNIQYF
size: .
V: TRBV2
J: TRBJ2-4
D: .

DNA: TGTGCCAGCAGTTTAGACGGGGGCCTCTACGAGCAGTACTTC
CDR3: CASSLDGGLYEQYF
size: .
V: TRBV28
J: TRBJ2-7
D: .

DNA: TGTGCCAGTAGCCCGACTAGCGGTAGCACAGATACGCAGTATTTT
CDR3: CASSPTSGSTDTQYF
size: .
V: TRBV19
J: TRBJ2-3
D: TRBD2

DNA: TGTGCCAGCAGCCGCGAGGGTCGGAGGCCCCAGCATTTT
CDR3: CASSREGRRPQHF
size: .
V: TRBV7-9
J: TRBJ1-5
D: .

DNA: TGTGCCAGCCGCTCAGGAAAAGCTTTCTTT
CDR3: CASRSGKAFF
size: .
V: TRBV7-9
J: TRBJ1-1
D: .

DNA: TGTGCCAGCAGCGCAATAGGGGAGGGCCTCGCGGGGGGTCAGCCCCAGCATTTT
CDR3: CASSAIGEGLAGGQPQHF
size: .
V: TRBV7-8
J: TRBJ1-5
D: .

DNA: TGTGCCAGCAGCCCCCTGGGACAGGCATACGAGCAGTACTTC
CDR3: CASSPLGQAYEQYF
size: .
V: TRBV14
J: TRBJ2-7
D: TRBD1

DNA: TGCGCCAGCAGCCAGGGGAGGGGGCCCAGGGAGCCCCAGCATTTT
CDR3: CASSQGRGPREPQHF
size: .
V: TRBV4-1
J: TRBJ1-5
D: TRBD1

DNA: TGTGCCAGCAGCACCGACAGGGGGGACACTGAAGCTTTCTTT
CDR3: CASSTDRGDTEAFF
size: .
V: TRBV7-4
J: TRBJ1-1
D: TRBD1

DNA: TGTGCCAGTAGTATAGACGACAGCGGTGGCTACACCTTC
CDR3: CASSIDDSGGYTF
size: .
V: TRBV19
J: TRBJ1-2
D: .

DNA: TGCGCCAGCAGCCAAGATTCACCGGGAGGGCCCTACGAGCAGTACTTC
CDR3: CASSQDSPGGPYEQYF
size: .
V: TRBV4-1
J: TRBJ2-7
D: TRBD2

DNA: TGTGCCAGCAGCTTAGAACCCAGGGTCTATGGCTACACCTTC
CDR3: CASSLEPRVYGYTF
size: .
V: TRBV7-9
J: TRBJ1-2
D: .

DNA: TGTGCCAGCAGTGAGACCGGGGTCGAGCAGTACTTC
CDR3: CASSETGVEQYF
size: once
V: TRBV28
J: TRBJ2-7
D: .

DNA: TGTGCCAGCAGCTTGGATCTCTCAGGCTACACCTTC
CDR3: CASSLDLSGYTF
size: .
V: TRBV5-4
J: TRBJ1-2
D: .

DNA: TGTGCCAGCAAGAACCGGGACAGGGGAAGTTCACCCTTCCACTTT
CDR3: CASKNRDRGSSPFHF
size: .
V: TRBV2
J: TRBJ1-6
D: TRBD1

DNA: TGTGCCAGCAGCCACCGGGACAGATACTACAATGAGCAGTTCTTC
CDR3: CASSHRDRYYNEQFF
size: once
V: TRBV3-1/TRBV3-2
J: TRBJ2-1
D: TRBD1

DNA: TGCAGCGTTGAAGGGGGGCCTACCTATGGCTACACCTTC
CDR3: CSVEGGPTYGYTF
size: .
V: TRBV29-1
J: TRBJ1-2
D: .

DNA: TGTGCCAACTCATGGGCCCAGTTCAGTTCACCCCTCCACTTT
CDR3: CANSWAQFSSPLHF
size: .
V: TRBV28
J: TRBJ1-6
D: .

DNA: TGTGCCAGCAGCCAAGATGCACTTTCCTCCTACGAGCAGTACTTC
CDR3: CASSQDALSSYEQYF
size: .
V: TRBV3-1/TRBV3-2
J: TRBJ2-7
D: .

DNA: TGTGCCAGCAGTGTGGACAGGCTGTCGGGCTACACCTTC
CDR3: CASSVDRLSGYTF
size: .
V: TRBV6-6
J: TRBJ1-2
D: TRBD1

DNA: TGTGCCAGCAGTTTAAGGGGTGTTTCTCATGAAAAACTGTTTTTT
CDR3: CASSLRGVSHEKLFF
size: .
V: TRBV27
J: TRBJ1-4
D: .

DNA: TGTGCCACCAGCAGAGGGAGCGGGAGGAGCGTTAGGAATGAGCAGTTCTTC
CDR3: CATSRGSGRSVRNEQFF
size: .
V: TRBV15
J: TRBJ2-1
D: TRBD2

DNA: TGTGCCAGTAGGCCCGGGACAGGGATCACCGGGGAGCTGTTTTTT
CDR3: CASRPGTGITGELFF
size: .
V: TRBV19
J: TRBJ2-2
D: TRBD1

DNA: TGTGCCAGCAGCTTGGACCCACCCCCGCCGAGGCCTGGGGCCAACGTCCTGACTTTC
CDR3: CASSLDPPPPRPGANVLTF
size: .
V: TRBV5-6
J: TRBJ2-6
D: .

DNA: TGTGCCAGCTCACCATCGACAGGGCCGATGGGGTACGAGCAGTACTTC
CDR3: CASSPSTGPMGYEQYF
size: .
V: TRBV18
J: TRBJ2-7
D: TRBD1

DNA: TGTGCCTGGAGTGGACGGCGCGGTAACACCGGGGAGCTGTTTTTT
CDR3: CAWSGRRGNTGELFF
size: .
V: TRBV30
J: TRBJ2-2
D: .

DNA: TGTGCCACCAGCGATTCGGGGGGCACTGAAGCTTTCTTT
CDR3: CATSDSGGTEAFF
size: .
V: TRBV15
J: TRBJ1-1
D: .

DNA: TGCAGTGCTGGTGAAACCCACGAGCAGTACTTC
CDR3: CSAGETHEQYF
size: once
V: TRBV20-1
J: TRBJ2-7
D: .